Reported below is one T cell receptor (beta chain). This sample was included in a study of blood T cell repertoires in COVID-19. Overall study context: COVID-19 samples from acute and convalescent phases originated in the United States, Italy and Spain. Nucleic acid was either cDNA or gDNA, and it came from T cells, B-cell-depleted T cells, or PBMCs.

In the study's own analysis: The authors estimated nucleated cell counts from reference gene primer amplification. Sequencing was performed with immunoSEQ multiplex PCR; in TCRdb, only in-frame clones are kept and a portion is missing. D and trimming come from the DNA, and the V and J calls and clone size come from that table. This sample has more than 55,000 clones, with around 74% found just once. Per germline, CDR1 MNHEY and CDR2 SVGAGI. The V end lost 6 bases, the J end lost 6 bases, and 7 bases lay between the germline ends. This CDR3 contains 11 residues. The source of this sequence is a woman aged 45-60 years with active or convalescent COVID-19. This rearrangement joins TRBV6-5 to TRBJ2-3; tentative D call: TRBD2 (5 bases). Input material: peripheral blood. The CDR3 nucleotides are TGTGCCAGCAGCGAGCGGGATACGCAGTATTTT. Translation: CASSERDTQYF.